This record concerns one TCR beta chain sequence. The data belong to a study of T-cell memory formation after mild COVID-19. About the research overall: Largely donor-specific TCR clusters were found.

Germline lookup yields CDR1 MNHEY and CDR2 SVGAGI. V was pared by 0 bases and J by 4 bases, with 12 bases between. This CDR3 comprises 15 residues. TCRdb analysed the 5' RACE reads with MiXCR anew, one entry per CDR3 protein. Of hundreds of thousands of distinct CDR3 sequences in the sample, about 20% were seen once. The sequence derives from an adult woman who had mild COVID-19 (a few samples of this study predate the infection). Cell type and time point are not known. The chain couples TRBV6-5 to TRBJ2-5; possible D gene TRBD1, 6 bases. The source material was PBMCs or a T cell subset sorted from them (not recorded which). CDR3 residues: CASSYSSTGRETQYF. The CDR3 DNA reads as TGTGCCAGCAGTTACTCGAGTACAGGGAGAGAGACCCAGTACTTC.